The clone carrying this TCR beta chain was counted only a few times. Its antigen is unknown. This sample stems from a study of CD8 T cells in ankylosing spondylitis. Whole-study results and caveats: Disease-linked clones reportedly showed significant enrichment in matched ankylosing spondylitis synovial fluid. Among TCR beta sequences, a motif of under ten highly homologous variants appeared characteristic of ankylosing spondylitis blood. The disease-linked clones had a CD8+ phenotype and low blood frequencies.

TCRdb recomputed calls from the 5' RACE reads with MiXCR, one row per CDR3 protein. The table lists about 310,000 distinct CDR3 sequences, around 20% of them singletons. Source material: blood, either unsorted or a sorted T cell fraction (not recorded which). This TCR came from a female donor with ankylosing spondylitis or in good health (not recorded which).

CDR3 residues: CASSFNQGTLSYGYTF. The CDR3 coding sequence is TGTGCCAGTAGTTTCAACCAGGGAACCCTTTCGTATGGCTACACCTTC. The chain uses TRBV19 and TRBJ1-2, with D perhaps TRBD1 (5 bases). The CDR3 runs 16 residues. V was shortened by 5 bases and J by 5 bases, with 21 bases between the two germline ends. Germline CDR1 LNHDA, CDR2 SQIVND (reference sequence).